The next 18 T cell receptor beta chains were all read from a single sample in a study of blood T cell repertoires in COVID-19. The data were produced by immunoSEQ multiplex PCR, yet TCRdb's version contains in-frame clones alone and is incomplete. The profile shows 75,000 to 95,000 clones, 84% of them singletons. What was sequenced was peripheral blood. All receptors derive from a man aged 55 to 70 with acute or convalescent COVID-19.

The rearrangement links TRBV18 to TRBJ1-1; D gene uncertain. The V end lost 6 bases, the J end lost 1 base, and 15 bases lay between the germline ends. Germline lookup yields CDR1 KGHSH and CDR2 LQKENI. CDR3 size: 15 residues. CDR3 protein: CASSTGRVENTEAFF. Written as DNA, the CDR3 is TGTGCCAGCTCTACGGGAAGGGTGGAGAACACTGAAGCTTTCTTT.

The CDR3 sequence is CASTQMLGQDTEAFF. The CDR3, as DNA: TGTGCCAGCACCCAAATGCTCGGACAGGACACTGAAGCTTTCTTT. The V call is TRBV28, the J call TRBJ1-1, with 7 positions matching TRBD1. CDR1 MDHEN and CDR2 SYDVKM come from the germline V gene. The trim removed 7 bases at V and 3 bases at J, leaving 11 bases unmatched. The CDR3 contains 15 residues.

This clone has a handful of counts. V usage is TRBV5-5 and J usage is TRBJ1-5; D unresolved. Per the germline V gene, CDR1 is SGHKS and CDR2 is YYEKEE (reference sequence). The CDR3 totals 18 residues. V was pared by 4 bases and J by 7 bases, with 27 bases between. DNA of the CDR3: TGTGCCAGCAGCCCCTCTCTGAACTTTCTCGGTGGAGAGCAGCCCCAGCATTTT. It translates to CASSPSLNFLGGEQPQHF.

The chain employs TRBV5-6 and TRBJ2-7; 8 nucleotides match TRBD2. This CDR3 comprises 16 residues. The ends lost 4 bases at V and 0 bases at J; junction bases unmatched: 9. Germline CDR1 and CDR2: SGHDT and YYEEEE. The CDR3 loop is CASSPTGTSLSYEQYV. For the CDR3, the DNA is TGTGCCAGCAGCCCCACCGGGACTAGTCTCTCCTACGAGCAGTACGTC.

The CDR3 here is CASSSTPPGEEPEQYF. The DNA for the CDR3 is TGTGCCAGCAGCTCGACCCCGCCGGGGGAGGAACCCGAGCAGTACTTC. The genes are TRBV11-2 and TRBJ2-7; a weak D match, TRBD2 (6 bases). This CDR3 spans 16 amino acids. Germline loops: CDR1 SGHAT, CDR2 FQNNGV. V was shortened by 4 bases and J by 6 bases, with 22 bases between the two germline ends.

The chain links TRBV6-6 to TRBJ2-1, with a tentative D call TRBD2 (6 bases). V dropped 5 bases and J dropped 3 bases, with 14 bases sitting between them. This CDR3 region has 15 residues. In germline, CDR1 is MNHNY, CDR2 SVGAGI (reference sequence). The CDR3 reads CASSPGLGGYNEQFF. CDR3 bases: TGTGCCAGCAGTCCCGGACTGGGAGGCTACAATGAGCAGTTCTTC.

The table lists this clone with a few counts. The CDR3 sequence: CASSLSGLSEQYF. The CDR3 DNA sequence: TGTGCCAGCAGCTTATCAGGGCTGAGCGAGCAGTACTTC. V gene TRBV11-3 combines with J gene TRBJ2-7, with a weak D call TRBD1 (5 bases). Germline values: CDR1 SGHNT, CDR2 YENEEA. CDR3 length: 13 amino acids. Trimming removed 2 bases at V and 6 bases at J, with 11 bases between.

This clone appeared a few times. This rearrangement joins TRBV6-6 to TRBJ1-3, with 7 positions matching TRBD1. The germline V gene encodes CDR1 MNHNY and CDR2 SVGAGI (reference sequence). V was clipped by 5 bases and J by 1 base; unmatched bases: 11. This CDR3 has 17 amino acids. CDR3 coding DNA: TGTGCCAGCAGTCCGGGACAGACCCTTTATTCTGGAAACACCATATATTTT. Translating it yields CASSPGQTLYSGNTIYF.

The rearrangement joins TRBV5-5 to TRBJ2-5; 8 bases map to TRBD1. J was trimmed by 6 bases and V by 1 base; bases with no gene match: 11. Germline-derived CDR1 and CDR2 are SGHKS and YYEKEE (reference sequence). The CDR3 is 16 residues long. The CDR3 reads CASSLTGGVSGKTQYF. CDR3 in DNA: TGTGCCAGCAGCTTGACAGGGGGAGTCTCCGGGAAGACCCAGTACTTC. Supplemented by reference TRBV5-5 and TRBJ2-5, the full variable domain reads DAGVTQSPTHLIKTRGQQVTLRCSPISGHKSVSWYQQVLGQGPQFIFQYYEKEERGRGNFPDRFSARQFPNYSSELNVNALLLGDSALYLCASSLTGGVSGKTQYFGPGTRLLVL.

This rearrangement joins TRBV6-2 or TRBV6-3 to TRBJ1-1, with D unresolved. CDR1 and CDR2 (germline): MNHEY, SVGEGT. The CDR3 has 20 residues. V lost 2 bases, J lost 1 base, and 26 bases lay in between. The CDR3 region has the DNA TGTGCCAGCAGTTACCCGTTTTTTTCTCGCGCGGGGTCCGGGAACACTGAAGCTTTCTTT. Translating it yields CASSYPFFSRAGSGNTEAFF.

The chain is built from TRBV7-2 and TRBJ2-5, with 8 positions matching TRBD2. V lost 5 bases and J lost 0; bases outside the gene matches: 2. This CDR3 contains 14 residues. CDR1 and CDR2 from the germline V gene are SGHTA and FQGNSA. Here the CDR3 DNA reads TGTGCCAGCAGCCCGGGGGGGTACCAAGAGACCCAGTACTTC. This sequence encodes CASSPGGYQETQYF. Looking up the rest from reference TRBV7-2 and TRBJ2-5 gives the full variable domain: GAGVSQSPSNKVTEKGKDVELRCDPISGHTALYWYRQSLGQGLEFLIYFQGNSAPDKSGLPSDRFSAERTGGSVSTLTIQRTQQEDSAVYLCASSPGGYQETQYFGPGTRLLVL.

The CDR3 bases are TGTGCCAGCAGCTTAGAACAGGGCCCCTACAATGAGCAGTTCTTC. Its protein is CASSLEQGPYNEQFF. The chain combines TRBV7-2 with TRBJ2-1, with D possibly being TRBD1 (6 bases). The germline gives CDR1 SGHTA, CDR2 FQGNSA. The V gene lost 1 base and the J gene lost 2 bases, with 9 bases spanning the gap. This CDR3 has 15 residues. The whole variable domain, remainder taken from reference TRBV7-2 and TRBJ2-1, is GAGVSQSPSNKVTEKGKDVELRCDPISGHTALYWYRQSLGQGLEFLIYFQGNSAPDKSGLPSDRFSAERTGGSVSTLTIQRTQQEDSAVYLCASSLEQGPYNEQFFGPGTRLTVL.

The V and J genes are TRBV7-2 and TRBJ1-3; the D gene is possibly TRBD1 (5 bases). This CDR3 has 14 residues. Germline assignment: CDR1 SGHTA and CDR2 FQGNSA. V shed 1 base and J shed 4 bases, with 8 bases lying between them. The CDR3 loop is CASSLGGVGNTIYF. In DNA, the CDR3 is TGTGCCAGCAGCTTAGGGGGGGTAGGAAACACCATATATTTT.

This clone has only a few counts. The DNA for the CDR3 is TGTGCCAGCACCCTGGAGGGGCTTAATGAGGAACTGTTTTTT. The encoded protein is CASTLEGLNEELFF. The chain recombines TRBV2 with TRBJ1-4, with D possibly being TRBD1 (5 bases). V gave up 7 bases and J gave up 12 bases, with 21 bases separating them. CDR1 SNHLY and CDR2 FYNNEI come from the germline V gene. The CDR3 extends over 14 amino acids.

CDR3 sequence (DNA): TGTGCCAGCAGCCCCGATTCGGGGGGCTATGGCTACACCTTC. Translated: CASSPDSGGYGYTF. The chain carries TRBV3-1 (or the pseudogene TRBV3-2) and TRBJ1-2, with D perhaps TRBD1 (5 bases). CDR3 length: 14 amino acids. Germline assignment: CDR1 LGHDT and CDR2 YNNKEL (reference sequence). The V and J ends lost 4 bases and 4 bases respectively, with 13 bases between them.

The gene calls are TRBV4-3 and TRBJ2-1; 8 bases fit TRBD1. The CDR3 runs 15 residues. In germline, CDR1 is LGHNA, CDR2 YSLEER. Trimming took 5 bases from V and 4 from J; bases not matched to a gene: 7. This CDR3 is CASSNGQGAYNEQFF. In DNA form, the CDR3 reads TGCGCCAGCAGCAATGGACAGGGAGCTTACAATGAGCAGTTCTTC.

The rearrangement links TRBV4-1 to TRBJ2-1; TRBD2 agrees at 8 bases. CDR1 and CDR2 (germline): MGHRA, YSYEKL. The CDR3 sequence is 14 residues long. Germline trimming cut 10 bases from V and 0 bases from J; bases unmatched to any gene: 5. The DNA for the CDR3 is TGCGCCACCAGACGGGGGGGCTCCTACAATGAGCAGTTCTTC. This codes for CATRRGGSYNEQFF.

V gene TRBV5-5 combines with J gene TRBJ2-2, with TRBD2 matching 9 bases. The CDR3 spans 18 residues. Trimming removed 0 bases from V and 4 bases from J; junction bases left unmatched: 10. Germline V gives CDR1 SGHKS, CDR2 YYEKEE (reference sequence). The CDR3 here is CASSLAWGGGAPTGELFF. The CDR3 bases are TGTGCCAGCAGCTTGGCCTGGGGCGGGGGGGCCCCCACCGGGGAGCTGTTTTTT.